This T cell receptor beta chain was identified in a study of OX40 agonist ivuxolimab in advanced cancers. At the level of the study: The group had a mean age of about 60 years, ranged from about 23 to 85, and was 82.7% male.

Trimming at V came to 1 base and at J to 4 bases, leaving 3 bases not matched to a gene. The CDR3 covers 14 residues. From germline, CDR1 is SQVTM and CDR2 ANQGSEA. Study-wide results and limits: Partial responders treated at 0.1-3.0 mg/kg exhibited clonal expansion among the lowest measured.

Any history of autoimmune disease or systemic immunosuppression disqualified patients. Generated by immunoSEQ multiplex PCR, the TCRdb table keeps only in-frame clones and is missing some. The profile shows about 80,000 clones, around nine tenths of them singletons. In this sample, this clone turned up a few times. Its antigen is currently unknown. The material sequenced was CD4+ or CD8+ T cells sorted from blood, taken in a trial of the OX40 agonist ivuxolimab. The V call is TRBV29-1, the J call TRBJ2-1, with 8 bases that match TRBD2. This sequence originates from an adult with an advanced solid tumor such as melanoma, head and neck, liver or kidney cancer. The CDR3 region is CSVEGGGGYNEQFF. CDR3 sequence (DNA): TGCAGCGTTGAAGGAGGCGGGGGGTACAATGAGCAGTTCTTC.